The 21 T cell receptor beta chains given below trace back to one sample, sequenced in a study of T cells after yellow fever vaccination. TCRdb reprocessed the 5' RACE reads via MiXCR and lists one record per CDR3 protein. The sample has 300,000 to 450,000 distinct CDR3 sequences, roughly 8.3% seen once. Source: PBMCs, taken 45 days after the first yellow fever vaccination. Receptors were obtained from a man between 18 and 35 years old who received the YFV17D yellow fever vaccine.

This clonotype was seen repeatedly, ten times or more. The rearrangement uses TRBV5-6 and TRBJ2-4; D remains ambiguous. The CDR3 runs to 16 residues. The germline CDR1 and CDR2 sequences are SGHDT and YYEEEE. Between the trimmed V and J ends, which lost 4 bases and 0 bases, there was a span of 14 bases. The CDR3 coding sequence is TGTGCCAGCAGCACCCCCCCGACCGTAGCCAAAAACATTCAGTACTTC. The encoded protein is CASSTPPTVAKNIQYF.

This clonotype was detected only a few times. The V and J genes are TRBV7-8 and TRBJ2-1; the D gene is possibly TRBD2 (6 bases). This CDR3 comprises 15 residues. The V and J ends lost 6 bases and 0 bases respectively, with 12 bases between them. Germline CDR1 SGHVS, CDR2 FQNEAQ. CDR3 DNA: TGTGCCAGCAGTTTTTTTAGCGGCTCCTACAATGAGCAGTTCTTC. Translated, it gives CASSFFSGSYNEQFF. The full variable domain, its missing parts supplied by reference TRBV7-8 and TRBJ2-1, is GAGVSQSPRYKVAKRGQDVALRCDPISGHVSLFWYQQALGQGPEFLTYFQNEAQLDKSGLPSDRFFAERPEGSVSTLKIQRTQQEDSAVYLCASSFFSGSYNEQFFGPGTRLTVL.

This clonotype has at least ten counts. V is TRBV6-2 or TRBV6-3 and J is TRBJ2-2, with D unresolved. V shed 4 bases and J shed 1 base, with 16 bases lying between them. CDR3 length equals 17 residues. Per germline, CDR1 MNHEY and CDR2 SVGEGT. CDR3 amino acids: CASSSRPSRLNTGELFF. CDR3 DNA sequence: TGTGCCAGCAGTTCCCGCCCATCTAGACTGAACACCGGGGAGCTGTTTTTT.

The rearrangement uses TRBV4-3 and TRBJ2-7; D call uncertain. Trimming took 0 bases from V and 3 from J, leaving 12 bases between them. CDR1 is LGHNA, CDR2 YSLEER, per germline. The CDR3 is made up of 15 amino acids. This CDR3 is CASSQEMATVYEQYF. The CDR3 coding sequence is TGCGCCAGCAGCCAAGAAATGGCGACGGTCTACGAGCAGTACTTC.

This clonotype was picked up a small number of times. CDR3 sequence (DNA): TGTGCCAGCAGCTTAAGGGGGTCCAGCTCCTACAATGAGCAGTTCTTC. The encoded protein is CASSLRGSSSYNEQFF. The chain joins TRBV7-2 to TRBJ2-1, with a tentative D call TRBD1 (6 bases). Per germline, CDR1 SGHTA and CDR2 FQGNSA. The CDR3 is 16 amino acids. Trimming left V 2 bases short and J 0 bases short, with 11 bases between.

The V call is TRBV18, the J call TRBJ2-5; the D call may be TRBD1 or TRBD2 (7 bases each). Trimming stripped 1 base from V and 2 bases from J, with 11 bases between. The CDR3 contains 15 residues. CDR1 is KGHSH and CDR2 is LQKENI in the germline V gene. The CDR3 sequence is CASSPREGQQETQYF. Written as DNA, the CDR3 is TGTGCCAGCTCACCACGGGAGGGACAGCAAGAGACCCAGTACTTC.

This clonotype has just a few counts. The chain carries TRBV27 and TRBJ1-1; D remains ambiguous. Germline V gives CDR1 MNHEY, CDR2 SMNVEV (reference sequence). The CDR3 sequence is 15 residues long. V lost 6 bases and J lost 11, with 25 bases in between. CDR3 coding DNA: TGTGCCAGCAGGGCAGATACGGTCATCCCTCGCGAGGCTTTCTTT. It encodes CASRADTVIPREAFF.

The rearrangement uses TRBV7-2 and TRBJ1-5; D remains unclear. Trimming cost V 4 bases and J 9 bases, with 19 bases left between them. The CDR3 contains 15 residues. Germline CDR1 and CDR2: SGHTA and FQGNSA. CDR3 sequence: CASSSGRFPLTPQHF. CDR3 DNA: TGTGCCAGCAGCTCCGGACGTTTCCCCCTCACGCCCCAGCATTTT.

This clonotype was seen a handful of times. The chain joins TRBV4-3 to TRBJ1-5; the D is unclear. V dropped 0 bases and J dropped 0 bases, with 12 bases sitting between them. The germline gives CDR1 LGHNA, CDR2 YSLEER. This CDR3 comprises 17 residues. The CDR3 is CASSQDSIGVSNQPQHF. The CDR3 coding sequence is TGCGCCAGCAGCCAAGATTCCATAGGCGTTAGCAATCAGCCCCAGCATTTT.

V is TRBV4-1 and J is TRBJ2-5; D unresolved. The ends were cut back, 6 bases at V and 5 bases at J, with 22 bases in the middle. The V gene's germline CDR1 is MGHRA and CDR2 YSYEKL. The CDR3 loop spans 16 amino acids. The CDR3 DNA reads TGCGCCAGCAGTCTACTCCAGACGTCTCGGTGGGAGACCCAGTACTTC. This encodes CASSLLQTSRWETQYF.

This clonotype was detected only a few times. This chain connects TRBV25-1 to TRBJ2-7; tentatively, D is TRBD1 (5 bases). Germline V CDR1 and CDR2: MGHDK, SYGVNS. V lost 1 base to trimming and J lost 0 bases, with 13 bases between them. The CDR3 length is 16 residues. CDR3 loop: CASSELGKGSSYEQYF. The DNA for the CDR3 is TGTGCCAGCAGTGAATTGGGGAAGGGGTCCTCCTACGAGCAGTACTTC.

This chain uses TRBV15 with TRBJ2-3; unclear D gene. Trimming cost V 1 base and J 6 bases, with 8 bases left between them. The germline CDR1 and CDR2 sequences are LNHNV and YYDKDF (reference sequence). The length of the CDR3 is 13 residues. This CDR3 is CATSRALEDTQYF. In DNA, the CDR3 is TGTGCCACCAGCAGAGCCCTAGAGGATACGCAGTATTTT.

This chain uses TRBV15 with TRBJ2-7; D may correspond to TRBD1 or TRBD2 (5 bases each). CDR1 is LNHNV, CDR2 YYDKDF, per germline (reference sequence). V dropped 0 bases and J dropped 2 bases, with 14 bases sitting between them. The CDR3 runs 16 residues. The CDR3 nucleotides are TGTGCCACCAGCAGAGATCGTGGGGGTTTCCCCTACGAGCAGTACGTC. Residues: CATSRDRGGFPYEQYV.

The table lists this clonotype with a few counts. This chain uses TRBV27 with TRBJ2-7, with D unclear. In germline, CDR1 is MNHEY, CDR2 SMNVEV (reference sequence). The V end was cut by 8 bases, the J end by 5 bases, with 10 bases between. This CDR3 spans 11 amino acids. The CDR3 nucleotides read TGTGCCAGCGGGTCCACGGACGAGCAGTACGTC. The encoded protein is CASGSTDEQYV.

This clonotype came up a few times. The genes are TRBV20-1 and TRBJ2-7; 7 nucleotides match TRBD2. CDR3 length: 13 amino acids. The ends lost 3 bases at V and 3 bases at J; junction bases unmatched: 5. CDR1 and CDR2 from the germline V gene are DFQATT and SNEGSKA (reference sequence). The CDR3 nucleotides read TGCAGTGCTAGGATCGGGGGGTACTACGAGCAGTACTTC. This codes for CSARIGGYYEQYF.

This chain uses TRBV12-3 or TRBV12-4 with TRBJ2-2, with D perhaps assigned TRBD1 or TRBD2 (5 bases each). The V and J ends lost 5 bases and 6 bases respectively, with 13 bases between them. This CDR3 has 14 residues. The CDR3 nucleotides are TGTGCCAGCAGTCAGGGACCTTGGGCCGGGGAGCTGTTTTTT. It encodes CASSQGPWAGELFF.

This clonotype was picked up a small number of times. The CDR3 coding sequence is TGTGCCACCAGTGATTTCCCCTGGGGTGCCAAAAACATTCAGTACTTC. Translation gives CATSDFPWGAKNIQYF. The V call is TRBV24-1, the J call TRBJ2-4; no definite D call. Germline V gives CDR1 KGHDR, CDR2 SFDVKD. V lost 1 base to trimming and J lost 1 base, with 10 bases between them. This CDR3 is 16 amino acids long.

This clonotype was observed a handful of times. V is TRBV5-1 and J is TRBJ2-1; tentatively, D is TRBD2 (5 bases). V was cut by 0 bases and J by 0 bases, with 10 bases left in between. This CDR3 is built from 16 residues. Germline CDR1 SGHRS, CDR2 YFSETQ. CDR3 DNA sequence: TGCGCCAGCAGCTTGGTTCCCGGGAACTCCTACAATGAGCAGTTCTTC. This gives the protein CASSLVPGNSYNEQFF.

This clonotype turned up a few times. The chain has TRBV7-3 and TRBJ2-3; 9 bases agree with TRBD2. CDR3 length: 15 amino acids. Per germline, CDR1 SGHTA and CDR2 FQGTGA. The V segment lost 6 bases and the J segment 4 bases; nucleotides outside the gene matches: 8. The CDR3 nucleotides read TGTGCCAGCAGTACTCGCGGGGGGGCGTCAGATACGCAGTATTTT. Protein sequence: CASSTRGGASDTQYF.

V is TRBV4-1 and J is TRBJ1-6, with TRBD1 identical over 9 bases. CDR3 length: 15 residues. The V gene end was trimmed by 4 bases and the J gene end by 5 bases; junction bases not matched to a gene: 3. Germline V CDR1 and CDR2: MGHRA, YSYEKL. CDR3: CASSRRDRDNSPLHF. Written as DNA, the CDR3 is TGCGCCAGCAGCCGCCGGGACAGGGATAATTCACCCCTCCACTTT.

This clonotype was detected a few times. This sequence joins TRBV4-3 and TRBJ1-4, with D possibly being TRBD1 (5 bases). Germline V CDR1 and CDR2: LGHNA, YSLEER. The CDR3 loop spans 15 amino acids. Trimming removed 0 bases from V and 5 bases from J, with 10 bases in between. The CDR3 DNA sequence: TGCGCCAGCAGCCAAGATACGGCAGGGAATGAAAAACTGTTTTTT. It yields the protein CASSQDTAGNEKLFF.